This T cell receptor beta chain is drawn from a study of radiotherapy plus CTLA-4 blockade in lung cancer. The repertoire was sequenced with immunoSEQ multiplex PCR; TCRdb's copy has only in-frame clones and lacks some. The data hold about 16,000 clones, with 72% observed a single time. As to this clone: Its antigen is still unknown.

Participants had chemo-refractory metastatic non-small-cell lung cancer and were treated with focal radiation plus ipilimumab CTLA-4 blockade. The CDR3 runs to 13 residues. V was pared by 6 bases and J by 14 bases, with 17 bases between. The germline V gene encodes CDR1 MNHEY and CDR2 SMNVEV (reference sequence). Study findings and constraints: Expansion of tumor-derived TCR clones was observed in blood after radiotherapy plus ipilimumab.

This sequence was found in a human donor with non-small cell lung cancer whose response to radiotherapy plus ipilimumab could not be evaluated. This sample comprised peripheral blood, obtained from a patient treated with radiotherapy plus ipilimumab. The chain combines TRBV27 with TRBJ1-6; TRBD1 might be the D (6 bases). CDR3 sequence (DNA): TGTGCCAGCAGAGGACAGCCCGTTCAGACCCTCCACTTT. Its translation is CASRGQPVQTLHF.